This T cell receptor beta chain was sequenced during a study of CD4 and CD8 cells across lung adenocarcinoma regions. Germline CDR1 and CDR2: MDHEN and SYDVKM. The CDR3 has 16 amino acids. From the PCR reads, TCRdb called clonotypes with MiXCR, one entry per CDR3 protein. The sample lists several thousand distinct CDR3 sequences; around 46% were seen once. Donors had localized lung adenocarcinoma, a non-small cell lung cancer. This sequence joins TRBV28 and TRBJ2-5, with TRBD2 matching 16 bases. Sequenced sample: CD4+ T cells from the margin of a lung tumor. The sequence was obtained from a male donor with lung adenocarcinoma. The CD4 and CD8 labels of this study may be unreliable. As DNA, the CDR3 is TGTCCATCCGGGACTAGCGGGAGGGGAGGGCGGGAGACCCAGTACTTC. Encoded protein: CPSGTSGRGGRETQYF.